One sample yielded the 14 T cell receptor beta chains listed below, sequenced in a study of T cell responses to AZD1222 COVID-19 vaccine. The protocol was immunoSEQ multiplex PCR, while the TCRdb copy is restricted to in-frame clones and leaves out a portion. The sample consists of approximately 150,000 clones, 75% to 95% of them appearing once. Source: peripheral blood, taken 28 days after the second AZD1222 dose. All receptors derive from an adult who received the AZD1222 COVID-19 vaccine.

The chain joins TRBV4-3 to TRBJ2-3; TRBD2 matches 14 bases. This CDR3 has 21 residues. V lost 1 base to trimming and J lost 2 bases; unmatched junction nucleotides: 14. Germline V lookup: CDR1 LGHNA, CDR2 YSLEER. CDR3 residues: CASSQGRPVPGLAGATDTQYF. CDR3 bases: TGCGCCAGCAGCCAAGGGCGCCCCGTCCCGGGACTAGCGGGAGCCACAGATACGCAGTATTTT.

CDR3 residues: CASSRGHQNTEAFF. For the CDR3, the DNA is TGTGCCAGCAGCCGAGGACACCAGAACACTGAAGCTTTCTTT. The chain combines TRBV7-8 with TRBJ1-1; D possibly corresponds to TRBD1 (5 bases). V lost 5 bases to trimming and J lost 1 base, with 11 bases between them. Germline CDR1 and CDR2: SGHVS and FQNEAQ. CDR3 length: 14 residues.

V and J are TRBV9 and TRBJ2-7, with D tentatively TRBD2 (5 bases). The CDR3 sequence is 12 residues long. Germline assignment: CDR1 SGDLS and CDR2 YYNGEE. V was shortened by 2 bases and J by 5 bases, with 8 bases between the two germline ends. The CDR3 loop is CASSVHGDEQYV. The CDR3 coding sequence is TGTGCCAGCAGCGTCCACGGGGACGAGCAGTACGTC.

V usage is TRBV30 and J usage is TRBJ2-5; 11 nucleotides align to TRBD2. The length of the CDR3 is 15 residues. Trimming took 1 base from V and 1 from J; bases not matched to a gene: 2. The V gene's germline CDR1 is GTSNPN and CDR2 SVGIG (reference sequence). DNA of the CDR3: TGTGCCTGGAGTGCTAGCGGGGGGACCCAAGAGACCCAGTACTTC. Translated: CAWSASGGTQETQYF.

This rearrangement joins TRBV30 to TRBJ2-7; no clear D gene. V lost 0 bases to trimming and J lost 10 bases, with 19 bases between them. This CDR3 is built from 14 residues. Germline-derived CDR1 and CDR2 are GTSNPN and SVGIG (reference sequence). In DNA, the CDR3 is TGTGCCTGGAGTGTAAGTCGGATGTCGGCCTCTCAGTACTTC. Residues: CAWSVSRMSASQYF.

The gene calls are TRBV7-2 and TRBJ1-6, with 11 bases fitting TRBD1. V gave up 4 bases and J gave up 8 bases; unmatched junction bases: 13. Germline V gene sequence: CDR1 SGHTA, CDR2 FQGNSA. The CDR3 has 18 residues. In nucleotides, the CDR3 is TGTGCCAGCAGCTCCAAAAACTTCCTGGGACAGGGGGATTCACCCCTCCACTTT. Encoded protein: CASSSKNFLGQGDSPLHF.

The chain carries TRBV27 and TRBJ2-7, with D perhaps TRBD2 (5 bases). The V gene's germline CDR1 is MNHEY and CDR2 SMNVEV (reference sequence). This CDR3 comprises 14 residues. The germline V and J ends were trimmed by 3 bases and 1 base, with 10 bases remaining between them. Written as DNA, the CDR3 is TGTGCCAGCAGTTTTAAGAGGGAGTCCTACGAGCAGTACGTC. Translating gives CASSFKRESYEQYV.

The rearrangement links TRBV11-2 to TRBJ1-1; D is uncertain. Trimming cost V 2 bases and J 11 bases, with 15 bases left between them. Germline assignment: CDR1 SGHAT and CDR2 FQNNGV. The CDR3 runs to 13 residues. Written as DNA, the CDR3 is TGTGCCAGCAGCTTACTTTCCTACGGGAGGGCTTTCTTT. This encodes CASSLLSYGRAFF.

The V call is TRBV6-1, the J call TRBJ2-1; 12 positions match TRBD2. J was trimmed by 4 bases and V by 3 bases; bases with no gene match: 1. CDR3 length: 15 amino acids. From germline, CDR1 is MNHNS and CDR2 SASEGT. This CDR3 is CASSEGTSGYNEQFF. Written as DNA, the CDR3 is TGTGCCAGCAGTGAGGGGACTAGCGGGTACAATGAGCAGTTCTTC.

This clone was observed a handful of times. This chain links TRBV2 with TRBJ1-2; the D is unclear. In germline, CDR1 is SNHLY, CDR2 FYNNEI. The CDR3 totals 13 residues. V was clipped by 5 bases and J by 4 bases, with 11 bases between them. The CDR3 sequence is CASSLQLSYGYTF. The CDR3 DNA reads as TGTGCCAGCAGTCTACAACTTAGCTATGGCTACACCTTC.

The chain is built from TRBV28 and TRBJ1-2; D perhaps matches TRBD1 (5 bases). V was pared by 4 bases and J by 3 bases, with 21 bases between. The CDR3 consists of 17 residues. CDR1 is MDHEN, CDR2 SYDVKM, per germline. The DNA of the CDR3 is TGTGCCAGCAGTTCCCTAACCAGCCCGGGGCCCTACTATGGCTACACCTTC. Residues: CASSSLTSPGPYYGYTF.

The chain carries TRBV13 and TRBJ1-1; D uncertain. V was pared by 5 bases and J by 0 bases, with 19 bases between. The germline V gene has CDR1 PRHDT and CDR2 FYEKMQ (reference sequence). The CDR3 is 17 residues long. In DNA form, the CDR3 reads TGTGCCAGCAGCCACCTAAAGACGGGGAACATGAACACTGAAGCTTTCTTT. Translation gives CASSHLKTGNMNTEAFF.

For the CDR3, the DNA is TGTGCCAGCAGTGGGAACTACGAGCAGTACTTC. Translation gives CASSGNYEQYF. V is TRBV25-1 and J is TRBJ2-7; D is ambiguous. The germline gives CDR1 MGHDK, CDR2 SYGVNS. The CDR3 consists of 11 residues. Trimming shortened V by 4 bases and J by 3 bases, and 4 bases separated the two germline ends.

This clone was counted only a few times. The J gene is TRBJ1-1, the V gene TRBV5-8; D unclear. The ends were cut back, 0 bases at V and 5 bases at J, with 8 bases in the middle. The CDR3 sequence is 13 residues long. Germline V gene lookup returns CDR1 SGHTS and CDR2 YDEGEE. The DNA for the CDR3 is TGTGCCAGCAGCTTGGAACGGAGGACTGAAGCTTTCTTT. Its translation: CASSLERRTEAFF. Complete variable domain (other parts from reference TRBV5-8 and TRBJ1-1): EAGVTQSPTHLIKTRGQQATLRCSPISGHTSVYWYQQALGLGLQFLLWYDEGEERNRGNFPPRFSGRQFPNYSSELNVNALELEDSALYLCASSLERRTEAFFGQGTRLTVV.